Sequencing of this TCR beta chain was carried out in a study of OX40 agonist ivuxolimab in advanced cancers. Study as a whole: Recorded diagnoses for dose-escalation patients were hepatocellular carcinoma, melanoma, renal cell or head and neck cancer. Study outcomes and limitations: Relatively little clonal expansion, among the lowest observed, appeared in partial responders at 0.1-3.0 mg/kg.

A note on this clone: Its cognate antigen is unknown.

Germline CDR1 WNHNN, CDR2 SYGVQD (reference sequence). V shed 2 bases and J shed 4 bases, with 14 bases lying between them. CDR3 length equals 15 residues. Produced via immunoSEQ multiplex PCR; TCRdb's table is partial and in-frame only. The sample includes about 58,000 clones, over 80% of them seen just once. The gene calls are TRBV10-1 and TRBJ1-1; D not certain. The sequencing here drew on CD4+ or CD8+ T cells sorted from blood, taken in a trial of the OX40 agonist ivuxolimab. This sequence originates from an adult with an advanced solid tumor such as melanoma, head and neck, liver or kidney cancer. Written as DNA, the CDR3 is TGCGCCAGCAGTGAGCATGGGGTATTAATCACTGAAGCTTTCTTT. Protein sequence: CASSEHGVLITEAFF.